One sample yielded the 23 T cell receptor beta chains listed below, sequenced in a study of T cells in localized non-small cell lung cancer. TCRdb's table, derived via immunoSEQ multiplex PCR, lists solely in-frame clones and lacks some. The sample lists more than 1,000 clones, 26% occurring once. This sample comprised normal lung tissue next to the tumor, obtained before any cancer treatment. The source of these receptors is a male donor at least 60 years old with stage II lung adenocarcinoma.

This chain uses TRBV12-5 with TRBJ2-1, with TRBD2 matching over 13 bases. The CDR3 is 17 residues long. V lost 2 bases and J lost 4; bases outside the gene matches: 5. The germline V gene encodes CDR1 LGHNT and CDR2 FRNRAP. The CDR3 loop reads CASGLWGLAGFYNEQFF. The CDR3, as DNA: TGTGCTAGTGGTTTGTGGGGACTAGCGGGGTTTTACAATGAGCAGTTCTTC.

This clone was detected only a few times. V and J are TRBV11-3 and TRBJ2-2, with TRBD1 as a possible D gene (5 bases). This CDR3 comprises 14 residues. V was clipped by 5 bases and J by 0 bases, with 7 bases between them. In germline, CDR1 is SGHNT, CDR2 YENEEA. The DNA for the CDR3 is TGTGCCAGCAGCGTGGACACGAACACCGGGGAGCTGTTTTTT. The encoded protein is CASSVDTNTGELFF.

The chain uses TRBV6-8 and TRBJ1-2; 7 bases align to TRBD1. This CDR3 has 13 residues. Losses at the gene ends were 6 bases for V and 5 bases for J; bases not matched to a gene: 6. The germline V gene encodes CDR1 MNHGY and CDR2 SAAAGT. CDR3 nucleotides: TGTGCCAGCAGGAGAACAGGGGAGTATGGCTACACCTTC. Translating it yields CASRRTGEYGYTF.

This clone is large. The chain recombines TRBV11-3 with TRBJ1-5; D call uncertain. The V gene's germline CDR1 is SGHNT and CDR2 YENEEA. V lost 0 bases to trimming and J lost 3 bases, with 6 bases between them. The CDR3 has 14 residues. In nucleotides, the CDR3 is TGTGCCAGCAGCTTAGAAACGGCCAATCAGCCCCAGCATTTT. Amino acid sequence: CASSLETANQPQHF.

The chain couples TRBV5-1 to TRBJ2-5, with 8 bases fitting TRBD1. The CDR3 runs to 15 residues. Germline CDR1 is SGHRS and CDR2 is YFSETQ. V was clipped by 0 bases and J by 4 bases; unmatched bases: 5. In DNA form, the CDR3 reads TGCGCCAGCAGCTTGGCCGGACAGGGTGTAGAGACCCAGTACTTC. It specifies CASSLAGQGVETQYF.

This chain uses TRBV28 with TRBJ2-7, with D possibly TRBD2 on 5 matching bases. The CDR3 is 17 residues long. Per the germline V gene, CDR1 is MDHEN and CDR2 is SYDVKM. CDR3 sequence (DNA): TGTGCCAGCAGGTCGGGGAGCCTTAAACACCTCTCCTCCGAGCAGTACGTC. Amino acid sequence: CASRSGSLKHLSSEQYV.

The rearrangement uses TRBV21-1 and TRBJ1-1; TRBD1 is the table's D call, not checked against the DNA. TRBV21-1 is assigned pseudogene status. The CDR3 runs to 15 residues. The DNA of the CDR3 is TGTGCCAGCAGCCCTCGACAGGGGATGAACACTGAAGCTTTCTTT. Its translation: CASSPRQGMNTEAFF.

The V gene is TRBV18, the J gene TRBJ2-5, with D hard to call. Germline CDR1 reads KGHSH; CDR2 reads LQKENI. Trimming left V 2 bases short and J 6 bases short, with 7 bases between. This CDR3 has 12 residues. In nucleotides, the CDR3 is TGTGCCAGCTCACCATCCGGCCAGACCCAGTACTTC. This sequence encodes CASSPSGQTQYF.

This clone is medium-sized in the sample. The V call is TRBV2, the J call TRBJ1-5; 9 bases are shared with TRBD1. The CDR3 loop spans 16 amino acids. Germline CDR1 and CDR2: SNHLY and FYNNEI. The V and J ends lost 4 bases and 0 bases, in that order; junction bases with no gene match: 4. The CDR3 coding sequence is TGTGCCAGCAGTGCCGGGACAGGGTATAGCAATCAGCCCCAGCATTTT. Protein sequence: CASSAGTGYSNQPQHF.

The chain employs TRBV5-1 and TRBJ2-5, with 9 bases matching TRBD2. The CDR3 runs 15 residues. Germline trimming cut 5 bases from V and 5 bases from J; bases unmatched to any gene: 10. Germline-derived CDR1 and CDR2 are SGHRS and YFSETQ. The CDR3 DNA follows: TGCGCCAGCAGGGAGGGGACCGCGGGAGGGGAGACCCAGTACTTC. Protein sequence: CASREGTAGGETQYF.

This sequence joins TRBV19 and TRBJ1-1, with D tentatively TRBD1 (5 bases). V dropped 8 bases and J dropped 5 bases, with 9 bases sitting between them. Germline V lookup: CDR1 LNHDA, CDR2 SQIVND (reference sequence). The CDR3 runs 11 residues. CDR3 protein: CASGKGTEAFF. CDR3 sequence (DNA): TGTGCCAGTGGTAAGGGGACTGAAGCTTTCTTT.

This clone ranks as medium-sized. The chain links TRBV6-8 to TRBJ1-2, with TRBD1 matching over 9 bases. J gave up 8 bases and V 5 bases, and 15 bases lay outside the gene matches. CDR1 is MNHGY, CDR2 SAAAGT, per germline. The CDR3 is 16 residues long. This CDR3 is CASSGPGQGVPRGYTF. The CDR3 DNA sequence: TGTGCCAGCAGTGGGCCGGGACAGGGAGTTCCGCGGGGCTACACCTTC.

This clone was detected once. This sequence joins TRBV6-8 and TRBJ2-1, with 7 bases lining up with TRBD2. This CDR3 contains 15 residues. Trimming at V came to 6 bases and at J to 10 bases, leaving 15 bases not matched to a gene. Germline assignment: CDR1 MNHGY and CDR2 SAAAGT. CDR3 loop: CASRSPVREGSEQFF. The DNA for the CDR3 is TGTGCCAGCAGAAGCCCCGTCAGGGAGGGGTCAGAGCAGTTCTTC.

The chain couples TRBV29-1 to TRBJ2-1; 11 nucleotides align to TRBD1. This CDR3 spans 15 amino acids. J was trimmed by 2 bases and V by 6 bases; bases with no gene match: 6. Germline V CDR1 and CDR2: SQVTM, ANQGSEA. CDR3 sequence: CSVVPGQGAYNEQFF. CDR3 nucleotide sequence: TGCAGCGTCGTCCCGGGACAGGGGGCCTACAATGAGCAGTTCTTC.

The rearrangement links TRBV14 to TRBJ1-2, with 8 bases that match TRBD1. CDR3 length equals 16 residues. Germline V gives CDR1 SGHDN, CDR2 FVKESK. The J segment lost 4 bases and the V segment lost 4 bases, leaving 11 bases of the junction unmatched. CDR3 bases: TGTGCCAGCAGCCCAGGGACAGGCTGGTTTTCCTATGGCTACACCTTC. Protein: CASSPGTGWFSYGYTF.

This clone was seen a handful of times. The chain is built from TRBV9 and TRBJ1-1; D unclear. CDR3 length equals 13 residues. Trimming took off 5 bases at V and 5 bases at J, with 13 bases between the two ends. Per the germline V gene, CDR1 is SGDLS and CDR2 is YYNGEE. CDR3 nucleotide sequence: TGTGCCAGCAGGGGTGAGGGTGCAACTGAAGCTTTCTTT. Protein sequence: CASRGEGATEAFF.

V usage is TRBV9 and J usage is TRBJ2-1, with D tentatively TRBD1 (6 bases). V was pared by 1 base and J by 6 bases, with 14 bases between. The CDR3 consists of 15 residues. Germline V gene data show CDR1 as SGDLS and CDR2 as YYNGEE. CDR3 nucleotides: TGTGCCAGCAGCGTACAGGGGTTCCCTCGCAATGAGCAGTTCTTC. The encoded protein is CASSVQGFPRNEQFF.

This clone was seen more than once but under ten times. The chain employs TRBV27 and TRBJ1-6, with D possibly being TRBD1 (6 bases). Germline lookup yields CDR1 MNHEY and CDR2 SMNVEV (reference sequence). V lost 2 bases and J 0 bases, leaving 11 bases between the germline ends. CDR3 length: 17 residues. CDR3 sequence: CASSLKGGRSYNSPLHF. The CDR3 bases are TGTGCCAGCAGTTTAAAAGGGGGACGCTCCTATAATTCACCCCTCCACTTT.

This clone is judged medium-sized. The chain recombines TRBV6-8 with TRBJ1-3; no reliable D call. This CDR3 is 13 amino acids long. Germline V gene lookup returns CDR1 MNHGY and CDR2 SAAAGT. V was trimmed by 5 bases and J by 4 bases, leaving 9 bases between them. The CDR3 reads CASSAARGNTIYF. DNA for the CDR3: TGTGCCAGCAGTGCGGCTAGAGGAAACACCATATATTTT.

The V call is TRBV30, the J call TRBJ1-6; D not certain. This CDR3 has 13 residues. Trimming shortened V by 1 base and J by 6 bases, and 7 bases separated the two germline ends. Germline CDR1 reads GTSNPN; CDR2 reads SVGIG (reference sequence). This chain's CDR3 is CAWSGKFNSPLHF. CDR3 nucleotide sequence: TGTGCCTGGAGTGGAAAGTTTAATTCACCCCTCCACTTT.

This clone was counted only a few times. This chain connects TRBV10-3 to TRBJ2-2; D might be TRBD2 (5 bases). The germline V and J ends were trimmed by 2 bases and 2 bases, with 6 bases remaining between them. Germline V gene lookup returns CDR1 ENHRY and CDR2 SYGVKD. The CDR3 contains 14 residues. The CDR3 DNA reads as TGTGCCATCAGTGAGGGGAGTAACACCGGGGAGCTGTTTTTT. Amino acids: CAISEGSNTGELFF.

This clone showed up just a few times. The J gene is TRBJ1-1, the V gene TRBV28; 8 bases fit TRBD1. Germline CDR1 is MDHEN and CDR2 is SYDVKM. Unmatched junction bases numbered 4, after V lost 2 bases and J lost 2 bases. The CDR3 is 15 residues long. DNA for the CDR3: TGTGCCAGCAGTTTACCCGACAGGGGTAACACTGAAGCTTTCTTT. Its translation is CASSLPDRGNTEAFF. Supplemented by reference TRBV28 and TRBJ1-1, the full variable domain reads DVKVTQSSRYLVKRTGEKVFLECVQDMDHENMFWYRQDPGLGLRLIYFSYDVKMKEKGDIPEGYSVSREKKERFSLILESASTNQTSMYLCASSLPDRGNTEAFFGQGTRLTVV.

This clone was observed a handful of times. V is TRBV11-3 and J is TRBJ1-2; D is undetermined. Germline lookup yields CDR1 SGHNT and CDR2 YENEEA. The CDR3 length is 17 residues. Trimming cost V 3 bases and J 3 bases, with 20 bases left between them. CDR3 nucleotides: TGTGCCAGCAGCTTGCCCCCCGGTAGGGCATCCTACTATGGCTACACCTTC. As protein: CASSLPPGRASYYGYTF.